What follows are 7 T cell receptor beta chains derived from one specimen sequenced in a study of blood T cell repertoires in COVID-19. Repertoires were generated with immunoSEQ multiplex PCR, while TCRdb's copy carries only in-frame clones and drops some. This table has under 300,000 clones, roughly 84% appearing once. Sample: peripheral blood. Receptors originate from a woman in her thirties or forties who had recovered from COVID-19.

This chain uses TRBV5-1 with TRBJ2-6; TRBD2 is a possible D gene (5 bases). The CDR3 sequence is 17 residues long. Germline V gene sequence: CDR1 SGHRS, CDR2 YFSETQ. The V gene lost 0 bases and the J gene lost 0 bases, with 10 bases spanning the gap. The CDR3 is CASSLGTLSSGANVLTF. For the CDR3, the DNA is TGCGCCAGCAGCTTGGGGACTCTCAGCTCTGGGGCCAACGTCCTGACTTTC.

Written as DNA, the CDR3 is TGTGCCAGCAGCCAAGAGGGGGGGGCCCGAGAGACCCAGTACTTC. As protein: CASSQEGGARETQYF. V and J are TRBV14 and TRBJ2-5, with a possible D match to TRBD2 (7 bases). CDR3 length: 15 amino acids. The germline V gene encodes CDR1 SGHDN and CDR2 FVKESK. V was clipped by 0 bases and J by 4 bases, with 12 bases between them.

This chain connects TRBV6-5 to TRBJ2-1; the D is unclear. The CDR3 runs to 15 residues. V lost 0 bases and J lost 0, with 6 bases in between. Germline assignment: CDR1 MNHEY and CDR2 SVGAGI. The CDR3 DNA is TGTGCCAGCAGTTACTCGAGTAGCTCCTACAATGAGCAGTTCTTC. Protein sequence: CASSYSSSSYNEQFF.

This chain links TRBV19 with TRBJ1-4; D is unclear. V was cut by 6 bases and J by 0 bases, with 11 bases left in between. CDR1 is LNHDA, CDR2 SQIVND, per germline (reference sequence). The CDR3 extends over 15 amino acids. This CDR3 is CASRSPGTTNEKLFF. The CDR3 region has the DNA TGTGCCAGTAGGTCACCCGGGACAACTAATGAAAAACTGTTTTTT.

The chain joins TRBV19 to TRBJ1-5; no firm D call. This CDR3 is 16 amino acids long. Germline lookup yields CDR1 LNHDA and CDR2 SQIVND (reference sequence). V lost 7 bases, J lost 3 bases, and 19 bases lay in between. CDR3 region: CASTRPGLGNNQPQHF. DNA of the CDR3: TGTGCCAGTACCCGGCCCGGTCTCGGGAACAATCAGCCCCAGCATTTT.

The chain carries TRBV28 and TRBJ2-1, with 12 bases aligning to TRBD1. After removal of 7 bases from V and 13 bases from J, the junction contained 8 bases not matched to a gene. Germline lookup yields CDR1 MDHEN and CDR2 SYDVKM. This CDR3 comprises 13 residues. The CDR3 coding sequence is TGTGCCAGCATATTCGGGACAGGGGGCGGACAGTTCTTC. Translation: CASIFGTGGGQFF.

The chain has TRBV7-9 and TRBJ1-2, with D unclear. The germline gives CDR1 SEHNR, CDR2 FQNEAQ (reference sequence). V was cut by 3 bases and J by 6 bases, with 5 bases left in between. The CDR3 is made up of 11 amino acids. The DNA for the CDR3 is TGTGCCAGCAGCTTTCTTGATGGCTACACCTTC. This sequence encodes CASSFLDGYTF. Looking up the rest from reference TRBV7-9 and TRBJ1-2 gives the full variable domain: DTGVSQNPRHKITKRGQNVTFRCDPISEHNRLYWYRQTLGQGPEFLTYFQNEAQLEKSRLLSDRFSAERPKGSFSTLEIQRTEQGDSAMYLCASSFLDGYTFGSGTRLTVV.